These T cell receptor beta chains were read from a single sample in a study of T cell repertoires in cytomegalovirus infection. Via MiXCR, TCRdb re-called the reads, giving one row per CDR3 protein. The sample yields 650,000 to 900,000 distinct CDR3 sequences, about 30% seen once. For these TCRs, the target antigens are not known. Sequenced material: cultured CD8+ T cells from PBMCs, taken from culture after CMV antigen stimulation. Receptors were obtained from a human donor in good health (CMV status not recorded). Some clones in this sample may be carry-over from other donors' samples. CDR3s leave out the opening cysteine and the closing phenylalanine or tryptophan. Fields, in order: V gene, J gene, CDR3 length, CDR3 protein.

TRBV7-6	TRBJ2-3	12	ASSRGGGRDTQY
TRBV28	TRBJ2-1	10	ASNGGYNEQF
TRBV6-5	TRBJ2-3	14	ASSYSFGGSTDTQY
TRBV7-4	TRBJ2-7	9	ASSLWGRQY
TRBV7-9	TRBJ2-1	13	ASGPRNGNYNEQF
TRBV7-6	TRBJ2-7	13	ASSAGTGVSHEQY
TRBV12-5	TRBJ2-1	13	ASGPTGQGNNEQF
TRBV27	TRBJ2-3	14	ASSFLGATAEDTQY
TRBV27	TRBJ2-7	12	ASALWAGYYEQY
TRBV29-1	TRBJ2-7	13	SVFVPGTVIYEQY
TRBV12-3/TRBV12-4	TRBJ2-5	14	ASSLSGGGFQETQY
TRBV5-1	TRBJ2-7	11	ASSRPASYEQY
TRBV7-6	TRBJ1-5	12	ASSLRSGDSPQH
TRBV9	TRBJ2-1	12	ASSPGGAPNEQF
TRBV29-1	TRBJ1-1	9	SVELDQGAF
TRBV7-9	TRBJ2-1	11	ASSLDTAHEQF
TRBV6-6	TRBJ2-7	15	ASSYLRGAGGVDEQY
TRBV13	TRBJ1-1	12	ASSLGATVTAAF
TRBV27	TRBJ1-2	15	ASSLLAQGRSYYGYT
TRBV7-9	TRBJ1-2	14	ASSQSYVIRNYGYT
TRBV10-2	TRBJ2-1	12	ASGLAGGNDEQF
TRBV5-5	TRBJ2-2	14	ASSQYRAPRTGELF
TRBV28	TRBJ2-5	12	ASSPQGLQETQY
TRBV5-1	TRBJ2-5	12	ASSDIQGRETQY
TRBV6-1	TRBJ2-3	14	ASSSLAGALTDTQY
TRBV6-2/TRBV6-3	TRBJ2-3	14	ATRGVLAGSGDTQY
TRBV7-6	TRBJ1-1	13	ASSRGGEMNTEAF
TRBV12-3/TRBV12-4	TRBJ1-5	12	ASRGAGATQPQH